A selection of T cell receptor beta chains follows, all from one sample in a study of T cells in tumors after PD-1 blockade. The data were produced by immunoSEQ multiplex PCR, yet TCRdb's version contains in-frame clones alone and is incomplete. Here the sample spans around 45,000 clones, roughly 73% being singletons. Sequenced material: PBMCs, taken before anti-PD-1 treatment. The receptors shown here come from a human donor with basal cell carcinoma. The CDR3 runs from the conserved cysteine through the conserved F or W. D genes are given only for firm matches. Not every row has a clone size; where given, it reads once, few, many or a size class.

v_call	cdr3_length	clone_size	d_call	j_call	cdr3_nt	cdr3_aa
TRBV4-2	12	-	-	TRBJ2-2	TGTGCCAGCAGCCCCGGGGCCGGGGAGCTGTTTTTT	CASSPGAGELFF
TRBV6-5	12	-	-	TRBJ1-2	TGTGCCAGCAGATTAGCAGGGTACGGCTACACCTTC	CASRLAGYGYTF
TRBV3-1/TRBV3-2	13	-	-	TRBJ2-3	TGTGCCAGCAGCCGAGACGGCCCATATACGCAGTATTTT	CASSRDGPYTQYF
TRBV18	15	-	-	TRBJ1-2	TGTGCCAGCTCACCTCAGAAGCAGGGCCTCTATGGCTACACCTTC	CASSPQKQGLYGYTF
TRBV28	11	-	-	TRBJ2-1	TGTGCCAGCACGCACTACAATGAGCAGTTCTTC	CASTHYNEQFF
TRBV2	14	-	TRBD2	TRBJ2-7	TGTGCCAGCGCCCCAGCGGGAGGGCTTCGCGAGCAGTACTTC	CASAPAGGLREQYF
TRBV6-6	16	-	TRBD2	TRBJ2-7	TGTGCCAGCAGTTACTCGTCTAGCGGGAGGGCCAATGAGCAGTACTTC	CASSYSSSGRANEQYF
TRBV6-5	14	-	-	TRBJ2-4	TGTGCCAGCAGACAGGTACCAGCCAAAAACATTCAGTACTTC	CASRQVPAKNIQYF
TRBV30	15	-	-	TRBJ1-3	TGTGCCTGGAGACGTACAGTGCCCTCTGGAAACACCATATATTTT	CAWRRTVPSGNTIYF
TRBV25-1	13	-	-	TRBJ1-2	TGTGCCAGCAGTGAATCGCGCCGTTGGGGCTACACCTTC	CASSESRRWGYTF
TRBV9	15	-	TRBD1	TRBJ1-1	TGTGCCAGCACCCACGGGACAGGGGCGAACACTGAAGCTTTCTTT	CASTHGTGANTEAFF
TRBV10-1	14	-	-	TRBJ2-3	TGCGCCAGCAGTGTGCGAGGAAAAGGAGATACGCAGTATTTT	CASSVRGKGDTQYF
TRBV5-1	13	-	-	TRBJ2-7	TGCGCCAGCAGCTTTACAGGGTCCTACGAGCAGTACTTC	CASSFTGSYEQYF
TRBV19	17	-	-	TRBJ2-7	TGTGCCAGTAGTCCACAAAGTGGCCAGGGGCGCTCCTACGAGCAGTACTTC	CASSPQSGQGRSYEQYF
TRBV6-6	12	-	-	TRBJ1-6	TGTGCCAGCGACCCAGGGGAGTCACCCCTCCACTTT	CASDPGESPLHF
TRBV6-2/TRBV6-3	13	-	TRBD2	TRBJ2-7	TGTGCCAGCAGCTTCACGGGGGGATACGAGCAGTACTTC	CASSFTGGYEQYF
TRBV3-1/TRBV3-2	15	once	-	TRBJ1-4	TGTGCCAGCAGCCATCCCCAGGGTTATGGTGAAAAACTGTTTTTT	CASSHPQGYGEKLFF
TRBV30	13	-	-	TRBJ2-7	TGTGCCTGGAGCCCCTTTCCCTCCTACGAGCAGTACTTC	CAWSPFPSYEQYF
TRBV27	13	-	-	TRBJ2-5	TGTGCCAGCAGTTTTTACGCAGAAGAGACCCAGTACTTC	CASSFYAEETQYF
TRBV7-9	15	-	-	TRBJ1-6	TGTGCCAGCAGCCCGGACAGCTCCTATAATTCACCCCTCCACTTT	CASSPDSSYNSPLHF
TRBV28	16	-	-	TRBJ2-1	TGTGCCAGCAGCCGAGGGGGGGGGAGGACCTACAATGAGCAGTTCTTC	CASSRGGGRTYNEQFF
TRBV5-1	15	-	-	TRBJ1-3	TGCGCCAGCAGCTTAACAGGAAGCTCTGGAAACACCATATATTTT	CASSLTGSSGNTIYF
TRBV5-1	13	-	-	TRBJ1-1	TGCGCCAGCAGCCAATACGGAGACACTGAAGCTTTCTTT	CASSQYGDTEAFF
TRBV15	14	-	-	TRBJ2-1	TGTGCCACCAGCAGAGATACCAGTATGAATGAGCAGTTCTTC	CATSRDTSMNEQFF
TRBV4-1	16	-	TRBD2	TRBJ2-5	TGCGCCAGCAGCCAAGCAGGACTAGCGTTACAAGAGACCCAGTACTTC	CASSQAGLALQETQYF
TRBV5-6	15	-	-	TRBJ1-3	TGTGCCAGCAGCTTCGGCAGGAGCTCTGGAAACACCATATATTTT	CASSFGRSSGNTIYF
TRBV7-2	13	-	-	TRBJ1-5	TGTGCCAGCAGCTCACAAGGGGGTCAGCCCCAGCATTTT	CASSSQGGQPQHF
TRBV4-2	16	-	-	TRBJ2-5	TGTGCCAGCAGCCAAGGGATAAGGCAGGGAAAAGAGACCCAGTACTTC	CASSQGIRQGKETQYF
TRBV2	18	-	TRBD2	TRBJ2-2	TGTGCCAGCAGCCCGGGACTAGCGGGTAGCAGGGGCACCGGGGAGCTGTTTTTT	CASSPGLAGSRGTGELFF
TRBV28	13	few	-	TRBJ1-6	TGTGCCAGCAGCCGGGACATTCGATCACCCCTCCACTTT	CASSRDIRSPLHF
TRBV5-1	13	-	-	TRBJ1-1	TGCGCCAGCAGGGTCCCAGGAAACACTGAAGCTTTCTTT	CASRVPGNTEAFF
TRBV18	15	-	TRBD1	TRBJ1-3	TGTGCCAGCTCACCACCCGGGACAGCGGGAAACACCATATATTTT	CASSPPGTAGNTIYF
TRBV13	15	-	TRBD1	TRBJ1-6	TGTGCCAGCAGCTTCTCCCCGACAGGGCAATCACCCCTCCACTTT	CASSFSPTGQSPLHF
TRBV2	14	few	TRBD1	TRBJ1-1	TGTGCCAGCAGTGGGGGACAGGGGGTTTTGGAAGCTTTCTTT	CASSGGQGVLEAFF
TRBV19	14	-	-	TRBJ2-3	TGTGCCAGTAGTGACGGACCAACAGCAGATACGCAGTATTTT	CASSDGPTADTQYF
TRBV10-1	13	-	-	TRBJ1-1	TGCGCCAGCATGAGGACCCAAAATGCTGAAGCTTTCTTT	CASMRTQNAEAFF
TRBV5-6	14	-	TRBD2	TRBJ2-1	TGTGCCAGCAGCTTTGGCCTAGCGGGAGATGAGCAGTTCTTC	CASSFGLAGDEQFF
TRBV7-2	16	-	TRBD2	TRBJ2-1	TGTGCCAGCAGCTTAGAGGCGAGCGGGGGGTTTAGAGAGCAGTTCTTC	CASSLEASGGFREQFF
TRBV3-1/TRBV3-2	13	-	-	TRBJ1-4	TGTGCCAGCAGCCAGTCGGTTGGTGAAAAACTGTTTTTT	CASSQSVGEKLFF
TRBV6-2/TRBV6-3	15	once	-	TRBJ2-3	TGTGCCAGCAGTTATTGGCAGATCCACACAAATACGCAGTATTTT	CASSYWQIHTNTQYF
TRBV4-1	15	-	-	TRBJ2-7	TGCGCCAGCAGCCAAGGGCCCTTTGGAGGTTACGAGCAGTACTTC	CASSQGPFGGYEQYF
TRBV5-1	13	-	-	TRBJ1-1	TGCGCCAGCAGCTTCGGGAGCGTTAAACCAGCTTTCTTT	CASSFGSVKPAFF
TRBV10-3	15	-	-	TRBJ2-2	TGTGCCATCAGGGGTGGGGGAAGGGACACCGGGGAGCTGTTTTTT	CAIRGGGRDTGELFF
TRBV21-1	16	-	-	TRBJ2-7	TGTGCCAGCAGCAAATCGGGCCAGCGGGAGGAGTACGAGCAGTACTTC	CASSKSGQREEYEQYF